The 21 T cell receptor beta chains below all came from one sample that was sequenced in a study of blood T cell repertoires in COVID-19 (dated by TCRdb to about 2020). Receptor amplification or capture employed the immunoSEQ multiplex PCR assay. In TCRdb, the immuneACCESS table is reduced to in-frame sequences with V and J assigned. These tables do not hold every clone; where another copy was compared, an unresolved V gene accounts for under half, and the others remain unexplained. The sample data list tens of thousands of clones, and approximately 80% of these were observed just once. The top ten clonotypes cover about 16% of the sample. The specimen was peripheral blood. Receptor source: an elderly man with active or convalescent COVID-19.

In this sample, this clone turned up a few times. This sequence joins TRBV19 and TRBJ1-1; 7 bases align to TRBD1. CDR1 LNHDA and CDR2 SQIVND come from the germline V gene (reference sequence). The CDR3 has 16 residues. V lost 6 bases and J lost 5; bases outside the gene matches: 15. CDR3 coding DNA: TGTGCCAGTAGGGACCGGACAGGTGGGGGGTTTACTGAAGCTTTCTTT. It codes for CASRDRTGGGFTEAFF.

V and J are TRBV4-2 and TRBJ2-7; D possibly corresponds to TRBD1 (5 bases). Per germline, CDR1 LGHNA and CDR2 YNFKEQ. The CDR3 spans 16 residues. V was cut by 1 base and J by 2 bases, with 15 bases left in between. Here the CDR3 DNA reads TGTGCCAGCAGCCAAGTACACCAATTAGGGGCCTACGAGCAGTACTTC. The encoded protein is CASSQVHQLGAYEQYF.

This chain uses TRBV15 with TRBJ1-6; D is unclear. The V gene lost 1 base and the J gene lost 5 bases, with 6 bases spanning the gap. Germline V gene lookup returns CDR1 LNHNV and CDR2 YYDKDF (reference sequence). The CDR3 totals 14 residues. The CDR3 bases are TGTGCCACCAGCAGAGTACCGGATAATTCACCCCTCCACTTT. This translates into CATSRVPDNSPLHF.

The V and J genes are TRBV18 and TRBJ1-1; TRBD1 matches 8 bases. With 3 bases clipped from V and 5 bases from J, the junction kept 20 bases outside the gene matches. Germline loops: CDR1 KGHSH, CDR2 LQKENI. The CDR3 contains 19 residues. CDR3 nucleotides: TGTGCCAGCTCACCCGAAGCGGACAGGGAGGGGTGGGGTATGACTGAAGCTTTCTTT. Its translation: CASSPEADREGWGMTEAFF. Variable domain in full (rest from reference TRBV18 and TRBJ1-1): NAGVMQNPRHLVRRRGQEARLRCSPMKGHSHVYWYRQLPEEGLKFMVYLQKENIIDESGMPKERFSAEFPKEGPSILRIQQVVRGDSAAYFCASSPEADREGWGMTEAFFGQGTRLTVV.

The rearrangement joins TRBV6-2 or TRBV6-3 to TRBJ2-7, with D maybe TRBD1 (5 bases). CDR1 is MNHEY and CDR2 is SVGEGT in the germline V gene. V shed 2 bases and J shed 4 bases, with 12 bases lying between them. The CDR3 length is 14 residues. The CDR3 DNA reads as TGTGCCAGCAGTTACACCCTGGCAGGGTACGAGCAGTACTTC. It is translated as CASSYTLAGYEQYF.

The chain joins TRBV13 to TRBJ2-1; 12 positions match TRBD2. V was pared by 5 bases and J by 5 bases, with 10 bases of the junction left unmatched. Germline CDR1 PRHDT, CDR2 FYEKMQ (reference sequence). The CDR3 is 17 amino acids. The CDR3 loop is CASSKRLAGAVHNEQFF. The CDR3 bases are TGTGCCAGCAGCAAACGACTAGCGGGGGCCGTCCACAATGAGCAGTTCTTC. The complete variable domain, with remaining parts taken from reference TRBV13 and TRBJ2-1, reads AAGVIQSPRHLIKEKRETATLKCYPIPRHDTVYWYQQGPGQDPQFLISFYEKMQSDKGSIPDRFSAQQFSDYHSELNMSSLELGDSALYFCASSKRLAGAVHNEQFFGPGTRLTVL.

The chain has TRBV7-2 and TRBJ2-3; weak D call: TRBD2 (5 bases). The CDR3 sequence is 14 residues long. The germline gives CDR1 SGHTA, CDR2 FQGNSA. Trimming left V 5 bases short and J 2 bases short, with 11 bases between. DNA of the CDR3: TGTGCCAGCAGCCAAGGCGGGCCCACAGATACGCAGTATTTT. The encoded protein is CASSQGGPTDTQYF.

This clone has only a few counts. J is TRBJ2-7 and V is TRBV11-2, with 8 bases fitting TRBD2. The length of the CDR3 is 15 residues. Germline trimming cut 4 bases from V and 3 bases from J; bases unmatched to any gene: 8. Germline V lookup: CDR1 SGHAT, CDR2 FQNNGV. The DNA of the CDR3 is TGTGCCAGCAGCTCGTTAGCGGGGACAATCTACGAGCAGTACTTC. As protein: CASSSLAGTIYEQYF.

The chain couples TRBV12-3 or TRBV12-4 to TRBJ1-1; D gene ambiguous. V shed 3 bases and J shed 1 base, with 6 bases lying between them. The CDR3 sequence is 13 residues long. CDR3 in DNA: TGTGCCAGCAGTTTCGCGTGGAACACTGAAGCTTTCTTT. It codes for CASSFAWNTEAFF.

This chain joins TRBV5-1 and TRBJ1-1; tentative D call: TRBD1 (5 bases). This CDR3 region has 14 residues. V dropped 0 bases and J dropped 4 bases, with 10 bases sitting between them. CDR1 is SGHRS, CDR2 YFSETQ, per germline. DNA for the CDR3: TGCGCCAGCAGCTTGGAAGGGGTAAGCACTGAAGCTTTCTTT. Amino acid sequence: CASSLEGVSTEAFF.

The CDR3 DNA is TGTGCCAGCAGAGGACAGATCTATGGCTACACCTTC. Translated, it gives CASRGQIYGYTF. The chain recombines TRBV28 with TRBJ1-2; D might be TRBD1 (6 bases). V lost 6 bases, J lost 4 bases, and 9 bases lay in between. Germline lookup yields CDR1 MDHEN and CDR2 SYDVKM. The CDR3 length is 12 residues.

J is TRBJ2-4 and V is TRBV11-2, with D unclear. The germline V gene encodes CDR1 SGHAT and CDR2 FQNNGV. V was clipped by 1 base and J by 0 bases, with 10 bases between them. The CDR3 spans 16 residues. The CDR3 DNA sequence: TGTGCCAGCAGCTTAGGCGCCAGGCTAGCCAAAAACATTCAGTACTTC. Its translation is CASSLGARLAKNIQYF.

This clone was detected a few times. V usage is TRBV6-5 and J usage is TRBJ2-6; TRBD1 agrees at 8 bases. Per germline, CDR1 MNHEY and CDR2 SVGAGI. The V segment lost 6 bases and the J segment 2 bases; nucleotides outside the gene matches: 3. CDR3 length: 15 amino acids. In DNA, the CDR3 is TGTGCCAGCAGCAGGGGGCTCGCTGGGGCCAACGTCCTGACTTTC. Translation gives CASSRGLAGANVLTF.

This chain connects TRBV6-1 to TRBJ1-3; D gene uncertain. This CDR3 has 15 amino acids. Trimming removed 3 bases at V and 0 bases at J, with 9 bases between. Germline V gene data show CDR1 as MNHNS and CDR2 as SASEGT. The chain's CDR3 is CASSENIFSGNTIYF. CDR3 coding DNA: TGTGCCAGCAGTGAGAACATTTTCTCTGGAAACACCATATATTTT.

V usage is TRBV4-2 and J usage is TRBJ2-3; 9 bases are a match to TRBD2. The CDR3 has 15 amino acids. Germline CDR1 reads LGHNA; CDR2 reads YNFKEQ. V shed 5 bases, J shed 3 bases, and the junction held 6 bases outside the gene matches. Written as DNA, the CDR3 is TGTGCCAGCAGCTCCCTAGCGGGGAAGACAGATACGCAGTATTTT. It is translated as CASSSLAGKTDTQYF.

V and J are TRBV7-2 and TRBJ1-1; D gene unclear. Germline V gene data show CDR1 as SGHTA and CDR2 as FQGNSA. The CDR3 sequence is 14 residues long. The germline V and J ends were trimmed by 2 bases and 5 bases, with 12 bases remaining between them. The CDR3 DNA reads TGTGCCAGCAGCTTATGGGCAGGAGGGACTGAAGCTTTCTTT. It encodes CASSLWAGGTEAFF.

This clone was picked up a small number of times. The rearrangement links TRBV2 to TRBJ1-2; 9 nucleotides match TRBD1. Per the germline V gene, CDR1 is SNHLY and CDR2 is FYNNEI. The CDR3 has 12 residues. V was clipped by 5 bases and J by 7 bases; unmatched bases: 2. CDR3 sequence (DNA): TGTGCCAGCAGTCGGACAGGGGTTGGCTACACCTTC. The encoded protein is CASSRTGVGYTF.

V and J are TRBV19 and TRBJ1-1, with D possibly matching TRBD1 (6 bases). The CDR3 loop spans 12 amino acids. The V gene's germline CDR1 is LNHDA and CDR2 SQIVND (reference sequence). Between the trimmed V and J ends, which lost 5 bases and 7 bases, there was a span of 11 bases. The CDR3 bases are TGTGCCAGTAGTTCCCGGACAGTTGAAGCTTTCTTT. It yields the protein CASSSRTVEAFF.

The chain employs TRBV6-5 and TRBJ1-5; D possibly corresponds to TRBD1 (5 bases). CDR3 length: 15 residues. The germline V gene encodes CDR1 MNHEY and CDR2 SVGAGI. V gave up 8 bases and J gave up 8 bases, with 22 bases separating them. CDR3 sequence: CASGALGREDEPQHF. The CDR3 coding sequence is TGTGCCAGCGGGGCCCTTGGCAGGGAGGATGAGCCCCAGCATTTT.

The sample holds a few counts of this clone. V and J are TRBV28 and TRBJ2-3; perhaps TRBD2 as D (5 bases). This CDR3 is built from 15 residues. V lost 3 bases and J 4 bases, leaving 14 bases between the germline ends. Germline CDR1 is MDHEN and CDR2 is SYDVKM. The CDR3 reads CASSFPGVKADTQYF. CDR3 bases: TGTGCCAGCAGTTTTCCCGGGGTGAAAGCAGATACGCAGTATTTT.

This chain links TRBV7-2 with TRBJ1-1, with TRBD1 as a possible D gene (5 bases). The CDR3 contains 13 residues. Trimming pared 4 bases from V and 1 base from J, leaving 7 bases between. The germline V gene has CDR1 SGHTA and CDR2 FQGNSA. The CDR3 here is CASSWGENTEAFF. The CDR3 coding sequence is TGTGCCAGCAGCTGGGGGGAGAACACTGAAGCTTTCTTT. Together with reference TRBV7-2 and TRBJ1-1, the CDR3 gives the full variable domain: GAGVSQSPSNKVTEKGKDVELRCDPISGHTALYWYRQSLGQGLEFLIYFQGNSAPDKSGLPSDRFSAERTGGSVSTLTIQRTQQEDSAVYLCASSWGENTEAFFGQGTRLTVV.